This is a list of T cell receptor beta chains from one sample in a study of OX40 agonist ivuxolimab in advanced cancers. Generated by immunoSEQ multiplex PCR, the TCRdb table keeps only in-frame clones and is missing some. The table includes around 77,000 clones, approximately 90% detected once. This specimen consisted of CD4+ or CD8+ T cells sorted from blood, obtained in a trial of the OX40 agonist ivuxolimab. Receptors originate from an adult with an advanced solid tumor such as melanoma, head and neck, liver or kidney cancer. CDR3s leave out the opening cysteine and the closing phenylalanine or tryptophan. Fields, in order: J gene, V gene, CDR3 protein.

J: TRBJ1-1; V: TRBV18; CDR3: ASSPKTGSIEAF
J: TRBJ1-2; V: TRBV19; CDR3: ASTTGGRGYT
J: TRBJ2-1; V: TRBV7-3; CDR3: ASSTRTGSSGNEQF
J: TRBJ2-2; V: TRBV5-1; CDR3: ASSLEAGGRTGELF
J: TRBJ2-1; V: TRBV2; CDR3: ASSEGWINEQF
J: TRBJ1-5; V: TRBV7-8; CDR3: ASSWEVENNQPQH
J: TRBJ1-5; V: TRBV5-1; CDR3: ASSLGGAEPQH
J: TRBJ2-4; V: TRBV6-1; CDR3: ASSPLNRGQDIQY
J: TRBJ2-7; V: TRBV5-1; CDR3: ASSSNPGTATYEQY
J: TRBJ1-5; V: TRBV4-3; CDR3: ASSQEFSGAGNQPQH